The 7 T cell receptor beta chains given below trace back to one sample, sequenced in a study of T cell responses to AZD1222 COVID-19 vaccine. Sequencing used immunoSEQ multiplex PCR; TCRdb keeps in-frame clones, though not all of them. The sample records under 60,000 clones, around 80% being singletons. This sample comprised peripheral blood, obtained on day 0 of AZD1222 vaccination. The source is an adult in good health.

This chain links TRBV5-1 with TRBJ2-2; TRBD1 or TRBD2 may be the D gene (5 bases each). V shed 4 bases and J shed 2 bases, with 18 bases lying between them. CDR3 length equals 17 residues. Germline V gene data show CDR1 as SGHRS and CDR2 as YFSETQ. The CDR3: CASSRNPGQGNTGELFF. Here the CDR3 DNA reads TGCGCCAGCAGCCGGAATCCGGGGCAGGGAAACACCGGGGAGCTGTTTTTT.

The V call is TRBV7-9, the J call TRBJ1-2; maybe TRBD1 (6 bases). The CDR3 is 12 residues long. Germline V gives CDR1 SEHNR, CDR2 FQNEAQ (reference sequence). Between the trimmed V and J ends, which lost 5 bases and 5 bases, there was a span of 9 bases. Written as DNA, the CDR3 is TGTGCCAGCAGCCAAACAGGGTATGGCTACACCTTC. Translation: CASSQTGYGYTF. The whole variable domain, filled in from reference TRBV7-9 and TRBJ1-2, reads DTGVSQNPRHKITKRGQNVTFRCDPISEHNRLYWYRQTLGQGPEFLTYFQNEAQLEKSRLLSDRFSAERPKGSFSTLEIQRTEQGDSAMYLCASSQTGYGYTFGSGTRLTVV.

The sample holds one count of this clone. The chain links TRBV6-2 or TRBV6-3 to TRBJ1-1; D gene unclear. The length of the CDR3 is 14 residues. The germline CDR1 and CDR2 sequences are MNHEY and SVGEGT. The ends were cut back, 6 bases at V and 0 bases at J, with 11 bases in the middle. CDR3 sequence reads: CASSPSLVNTEAFF. In DNA form, the CDR3 reads TGTGCCAGCAGCCCTTCCTTAGTGAACACTGAAGCTTTCTTT.

The rearrangement joins TRBV6-5 to TRBJ1-6; maybe TRBD1 (5 bases). Between the trimmed V and J ends, which lost 2 bases and 10 bases, there was a span of 12 bases. Germline V lookup: CDR1 MNHEY, CDR2 SVGAGI. This CDR3 spans 14 amino acids. This CDR3 reads CASSYGALNSPLHF. CDR3 bases: TGTGCCAGCAGTTACGGGGCCCTTAACTCACCCCTCCACTTT.

This sequence joins TRBV5-1 and TRBJ2-7; unclear D gene. V lost 0 bases and J 2 bases, leaving 9 bases between the germline ends. The CDR3 consists of 14 residues. CDR1 SGHRS and CDR2 YFSETQ come from the germline V gene. The CDR3 coding sequence is TGCGCCAGCAGCTTGGAGGGAACACCCTACGAGCAGTACTTC. Protein product: CASSLEGTPYEQYF.

The J gene is TRBJ2-3, the V gene TRBV18; perhaps TRBD1 as D (5 bases). In germline, CDR1 is KGHSH, CDR2 LQKENI. The CDR3 consists of 14 residues. Trimming shortened V by 0 bases and J by 7 bases, and 11 bases separated the two germline ends. CDR3 nucleotides: TGTGCCAGCTCACCACCGACAGAGCAATATACGCAGTATTTT. As protein: CASSPPTEQYTQYF. Variable domain in full (rest from reference TRBV18 and TRBJ2-3): NAGVMQNPRHLVRRRGQEARLRCSPMKGHSHVYWYRQLPEEGLKFMVYLQKENIIDESGMPKERFSAEFPKEGPSILRIQQVVRGDSAAYFCASSPPTEQYTQYFGPGTRLTVL.

This chain links TRBV4-2 with TRBJ1-1; D possibly corresponds to TRBD1 (5 bases). CDR1 and CDR2 (germline): LGHNA, YNFKEQ. V was cut by 0 bases and J by 5 bases, with 16 bases left in between. CDR3 length equals 16 residues. CDR3 region: CASSQEEYGGGTEAFF. The CDR3 DNA sequence: TGTGCCAGCAGCCAAGAGGAATATGGGGGTGGGACTGAAGCTTTCTTT.